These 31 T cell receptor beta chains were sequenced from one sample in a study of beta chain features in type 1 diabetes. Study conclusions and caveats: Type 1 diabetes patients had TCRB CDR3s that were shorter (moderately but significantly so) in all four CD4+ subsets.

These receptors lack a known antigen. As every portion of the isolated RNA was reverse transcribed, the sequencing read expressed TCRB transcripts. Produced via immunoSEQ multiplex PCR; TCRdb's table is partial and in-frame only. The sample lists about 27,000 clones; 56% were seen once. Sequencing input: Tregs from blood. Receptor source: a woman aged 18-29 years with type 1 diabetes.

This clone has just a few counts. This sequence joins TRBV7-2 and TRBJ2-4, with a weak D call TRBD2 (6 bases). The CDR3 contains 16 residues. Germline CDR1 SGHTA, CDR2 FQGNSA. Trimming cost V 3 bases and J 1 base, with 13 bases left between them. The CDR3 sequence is CASSFLGTVAKNIQYF. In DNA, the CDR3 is TGTGCCAGCAGCTTCCTCGGGACTGTTGCCAAAAACATTCAGTACTTC.

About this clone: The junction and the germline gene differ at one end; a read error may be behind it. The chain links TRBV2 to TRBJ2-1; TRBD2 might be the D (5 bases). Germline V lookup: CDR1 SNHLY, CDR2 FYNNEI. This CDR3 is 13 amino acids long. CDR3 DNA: TGTGCCAGCAGTGATCCGGGAACTCGACTTTTTATCTTC. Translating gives CASSDPGTRLFIF. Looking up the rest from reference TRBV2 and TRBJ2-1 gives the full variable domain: EPEVTQTPSHQVTQMGQEVILRCVPISNHLYFYWYRQILGQKVEFLVSFYNNEISEKSEIFDDQFSVERPDGSNFTLKIRSTKLEDSAMYFCASSDPGTRLFIFGPGTRLTVL.

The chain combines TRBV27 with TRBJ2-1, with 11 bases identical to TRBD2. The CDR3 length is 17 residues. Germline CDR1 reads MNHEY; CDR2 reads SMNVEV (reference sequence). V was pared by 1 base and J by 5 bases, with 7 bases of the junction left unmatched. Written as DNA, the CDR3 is TGTGCCAGCAGTTTATTCGCAACTAGCGGGAGACACAATGAGCAGTTCTTC. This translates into CASSLFATSGRHNEQFF.

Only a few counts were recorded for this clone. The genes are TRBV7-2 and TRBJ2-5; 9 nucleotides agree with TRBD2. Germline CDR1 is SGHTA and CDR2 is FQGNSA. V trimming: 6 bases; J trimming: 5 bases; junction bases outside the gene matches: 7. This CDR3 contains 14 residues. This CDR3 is CASRGSGRYETQYF. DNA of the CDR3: TGTGCCAGCAGGGGTAGCGGGAGATATGAGACCCAGTACTTC.

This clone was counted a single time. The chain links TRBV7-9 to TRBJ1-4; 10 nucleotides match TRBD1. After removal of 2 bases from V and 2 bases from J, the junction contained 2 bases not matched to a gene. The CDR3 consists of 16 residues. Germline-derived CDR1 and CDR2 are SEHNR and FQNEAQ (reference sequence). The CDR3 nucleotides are TGTGCCAGCAGCTTATTGGGACAGGGGACTAATGAAAAACTGTTTTTT. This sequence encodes CASSLLGQGTNEKLFF. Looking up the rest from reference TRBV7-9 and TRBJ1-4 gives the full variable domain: DTGVSQNPRHKITKRGQNVTFRCDPISEHNRLYWYRQTLGQGPEFLTYFQNEAQLEKSRLLSDRFSAERPKGSFSTLEIQRTEQGDSAMYLCASSLLGQGTNEKLFFGSGTQLSVL.

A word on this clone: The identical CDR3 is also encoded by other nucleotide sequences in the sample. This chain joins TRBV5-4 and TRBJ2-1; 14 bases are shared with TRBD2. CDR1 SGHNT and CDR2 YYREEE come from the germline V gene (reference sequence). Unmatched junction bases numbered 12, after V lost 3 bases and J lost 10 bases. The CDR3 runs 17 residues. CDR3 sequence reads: CASSSTGKGLAGGEQFF. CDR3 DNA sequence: TGTGCCAGCAGCTCCACAGGAAAAGGACTAGCGGGAGGCGAGCAGTTCTTC.

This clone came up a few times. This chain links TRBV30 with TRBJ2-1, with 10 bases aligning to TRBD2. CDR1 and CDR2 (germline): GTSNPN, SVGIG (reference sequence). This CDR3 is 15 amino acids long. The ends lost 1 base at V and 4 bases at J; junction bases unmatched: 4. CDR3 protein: CAWSGSGRSYNEQFF. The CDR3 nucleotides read TGTGCCTGGAGTGGTAGCGGGAGGAGTTACAATGAGCAGTTCTTC. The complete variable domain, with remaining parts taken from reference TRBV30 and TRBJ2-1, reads SQTIHQWPATLVQPVGSPLSLECTVEGTSNPNLYWYRQAAGRGLQLLFYSVGIGQISSEVPQNLSASRPQDRQFILSSKKLLLSDSGFYLCAWSGSGRSYNEQFFGPGTRLTVL.

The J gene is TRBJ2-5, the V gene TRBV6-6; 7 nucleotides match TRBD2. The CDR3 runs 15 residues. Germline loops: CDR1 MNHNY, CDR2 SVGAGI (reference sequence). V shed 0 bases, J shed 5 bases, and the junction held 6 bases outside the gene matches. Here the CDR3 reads CASSYSGGTSETQYF. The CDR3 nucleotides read TGTGCCAGCAGTTACTCGGGGGGGACGTCCGAGACCCAGTACTTC.

CDR3 in amino acids: CASSQGGQGEKLFF. The CDR3 nucleotides are TGCGCCAGCAGCCAAGGGGGACAAGGGGAAAAACTGTTTTTT. This rearrangement joins TRBV4-1 to TRBJ1-4; a weak D match, TRBD1 (6 bases). CDR3 length: 14 amino acids. Germline CDR1 MGHRA, CDR2 YSYEKL. Trimming shortened V by 1 base and J by 8 bases, and 11 bases separated the two germline ends.

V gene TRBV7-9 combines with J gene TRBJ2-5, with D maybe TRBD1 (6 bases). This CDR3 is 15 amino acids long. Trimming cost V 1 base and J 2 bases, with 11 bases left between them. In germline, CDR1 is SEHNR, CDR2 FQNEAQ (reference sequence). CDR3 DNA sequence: TGTGCCAGCAGCTTAGGTACAGGGAGACAAGAGACCCAGTACTTC. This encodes CASSLGTGRQETQYF.

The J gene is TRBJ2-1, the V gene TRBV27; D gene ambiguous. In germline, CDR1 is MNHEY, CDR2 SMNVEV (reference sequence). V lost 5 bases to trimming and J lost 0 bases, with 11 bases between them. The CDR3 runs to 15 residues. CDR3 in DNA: TGTGCCAGCAGTCCGACTGATTCCTCCTACAATGAGCAGTTCTTC. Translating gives CASSPTDSSYNEQFF.

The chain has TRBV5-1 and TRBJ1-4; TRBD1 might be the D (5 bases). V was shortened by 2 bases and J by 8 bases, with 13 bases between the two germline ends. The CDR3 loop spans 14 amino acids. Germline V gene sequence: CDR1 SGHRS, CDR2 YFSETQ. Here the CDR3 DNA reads TGCGCCAGCAGCTTAGGGCAGGGTCGCGAAAAACTGTTTTTT. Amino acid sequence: CASSLGQGREKLFF.

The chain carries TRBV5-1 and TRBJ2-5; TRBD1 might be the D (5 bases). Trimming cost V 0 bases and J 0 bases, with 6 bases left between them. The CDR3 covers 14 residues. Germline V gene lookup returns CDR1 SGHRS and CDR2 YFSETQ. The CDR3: CASSLGQYQETQYF. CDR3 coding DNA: TGCGCCAGCAGCTTGGGACAGTACCAAGAGACCCAGTACTTC.

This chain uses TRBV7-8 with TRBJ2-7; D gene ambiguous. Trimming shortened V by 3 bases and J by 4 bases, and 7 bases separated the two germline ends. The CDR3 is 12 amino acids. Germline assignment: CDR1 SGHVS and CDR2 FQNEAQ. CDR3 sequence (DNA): TGTGCCAGCAGCTTGACTTTATACGAGCAGTACTTC. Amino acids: CASSLTLYEQYF.

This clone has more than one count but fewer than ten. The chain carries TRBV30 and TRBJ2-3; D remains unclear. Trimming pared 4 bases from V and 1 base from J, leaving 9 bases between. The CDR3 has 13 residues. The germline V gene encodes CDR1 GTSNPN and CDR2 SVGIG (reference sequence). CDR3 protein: CAWNKLGTDTQYF. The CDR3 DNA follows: TGTGCCTGGAACAAATTGGGCACAGATACGCAGTATTTT.

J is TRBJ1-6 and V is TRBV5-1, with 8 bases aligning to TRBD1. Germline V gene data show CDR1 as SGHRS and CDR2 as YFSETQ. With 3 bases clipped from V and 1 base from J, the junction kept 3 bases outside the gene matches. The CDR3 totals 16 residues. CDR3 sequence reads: CASSSTGESYNSPLHF. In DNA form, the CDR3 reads TGCGCCAGCAGCTCGACAGGGGAGTCCTATAATTCACCCCTCCACTTT.

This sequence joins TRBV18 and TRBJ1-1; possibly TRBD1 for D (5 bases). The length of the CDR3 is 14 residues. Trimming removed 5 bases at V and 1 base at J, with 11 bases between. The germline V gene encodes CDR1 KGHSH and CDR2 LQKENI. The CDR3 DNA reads TGTGCCAGCTCAGTGAGCGGGGGGAACACTGAAGCTTTCTTT. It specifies CASSVSGGNTEAFF.

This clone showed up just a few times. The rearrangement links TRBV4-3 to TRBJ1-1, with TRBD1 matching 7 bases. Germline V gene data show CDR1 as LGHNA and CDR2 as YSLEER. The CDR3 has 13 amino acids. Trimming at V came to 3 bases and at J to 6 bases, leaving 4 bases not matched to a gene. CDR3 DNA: TGCGCCAGCAGCCACCTCGGGACAGCTGAAGCTTTCTTT. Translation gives CASSHLGTAEAFF.

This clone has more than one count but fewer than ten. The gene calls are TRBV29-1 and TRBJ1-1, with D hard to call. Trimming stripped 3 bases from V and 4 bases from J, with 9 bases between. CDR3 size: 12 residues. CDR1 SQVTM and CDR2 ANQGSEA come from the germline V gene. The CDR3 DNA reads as TGCAGCGTTGAGGAGGGTTCCACTGAAGCTTTCTTT. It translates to CSVEEGSTEAFF.

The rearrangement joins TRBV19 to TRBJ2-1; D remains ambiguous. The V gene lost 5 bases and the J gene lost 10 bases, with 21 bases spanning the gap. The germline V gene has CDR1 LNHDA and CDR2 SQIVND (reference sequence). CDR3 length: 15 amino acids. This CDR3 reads CASSGSMTRGGEQFF. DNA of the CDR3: TGTGCCAGTAGTGGCTCCATGACTCGAGGTGGAGAGCAGTTCTTC.

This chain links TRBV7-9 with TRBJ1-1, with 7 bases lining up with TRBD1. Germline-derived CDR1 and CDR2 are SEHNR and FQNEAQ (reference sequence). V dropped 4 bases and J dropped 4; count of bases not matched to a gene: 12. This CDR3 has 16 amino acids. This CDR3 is CASSYPPGEGATEAFF. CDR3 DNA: TGTGCCAGCAGCTACCCCCCCGGAGAGGGGGCCACTGAAGCTTTCTTT.

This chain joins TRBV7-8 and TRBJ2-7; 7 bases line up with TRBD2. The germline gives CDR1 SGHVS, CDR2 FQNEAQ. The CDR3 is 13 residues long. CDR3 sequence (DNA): TGTGCCAGCAGCTTAGAGCGGGGTAGGGCCCAATACGTT. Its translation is CASSLERGRAQYV.

The CDR3 DNA sequence: TGTGCCAGCAGTCGACAGGGTCCGAGGGAAAAACTGTTTTTT. This translates into CASSRQGPREKLFF. This sequence joins TRBV2 and TRBJ1-4, with TRBD1 identical over 7 bases. Germline V lookup: CDR1 SNHLY, CDR2 FYNNEI. V shed 5 bases and J 8 bases; nucleotides not matched to a gene: 8. CDR3 length equals 14 residues.

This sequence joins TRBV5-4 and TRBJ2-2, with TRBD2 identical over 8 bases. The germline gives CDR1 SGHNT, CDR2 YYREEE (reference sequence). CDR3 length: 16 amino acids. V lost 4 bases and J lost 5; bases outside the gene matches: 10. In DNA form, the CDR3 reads TGTGCCAGCAGCCTCCTTTCGGGAGGGAATACCGGGGAGCTGTTTTTT. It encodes CASSLLSGGNTGELFF.

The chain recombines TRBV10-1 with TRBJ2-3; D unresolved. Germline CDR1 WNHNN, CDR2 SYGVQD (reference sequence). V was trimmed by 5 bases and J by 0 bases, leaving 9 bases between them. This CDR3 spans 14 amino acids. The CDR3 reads CASSQALSTDTQYF. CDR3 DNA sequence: TGCGCCAGCAGTCAGGCATTGAGCACAGATACGCAGTATTTT.

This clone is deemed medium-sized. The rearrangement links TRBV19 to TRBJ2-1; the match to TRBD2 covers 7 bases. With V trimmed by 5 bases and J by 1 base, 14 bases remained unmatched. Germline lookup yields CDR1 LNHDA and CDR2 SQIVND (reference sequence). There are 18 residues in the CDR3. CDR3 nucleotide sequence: TGTGCCAGTAGTCCCATCACCCGACTAGCTGGTTCCTACAATGAGCAGTTCTTC. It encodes CASSPITRLAGSYNEQFF.

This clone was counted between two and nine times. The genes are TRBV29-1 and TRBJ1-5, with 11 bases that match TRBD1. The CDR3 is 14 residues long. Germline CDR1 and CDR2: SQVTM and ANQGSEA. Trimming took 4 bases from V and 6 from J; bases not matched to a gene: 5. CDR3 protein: CSVADRGLGQPQHF. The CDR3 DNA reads TGCAGCGTTGCGGACAGGGGGCTTGGTCAGCCCCAGCATTTT.

As DNA, the CDR3 is TGTGCCAGCTCTCAAGCGGGAGGTACCTACGAGCAGTACTTC. This sequence encodes CASSQAGGTYEQYF. This chain uses TRBV18 with TRBJ2-7; TRBD2 agrees at 9 bases. The germline V gene encodes CDR1 KGHSH and CDR2 LQKENI. V dropped 6 bases and J dropped 2; count of bases not matched to a gene: 5. The CDR3 runs 14 residues.

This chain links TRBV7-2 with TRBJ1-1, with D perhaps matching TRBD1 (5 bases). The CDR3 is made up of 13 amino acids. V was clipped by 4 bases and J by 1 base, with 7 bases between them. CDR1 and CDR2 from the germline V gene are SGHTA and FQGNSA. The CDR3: CASSSDRNTEAFF. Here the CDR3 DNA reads TGTGCCAGCAGCTCCGACAGGAACACTGAAGCTTTCTTT. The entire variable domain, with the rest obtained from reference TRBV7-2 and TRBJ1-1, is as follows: GAGVSQSPSNKVTEKGKDVELRCDPISGHTALYWYRQSLGQGLEFLIYFQGNSAPDKSGLPSDRFSAERTGGSVSTLTIQRTQQEDSAVYLCASSSDRNTEAFFGQGTRLTVV.

The CDR3 coding sequence is TGTGCCAGCAGCTTAGGGGGACTGGGCTACAATGAGCAGTTCTTC. Its protein product is CASSLGGLGYNEQFF. J is TRBJ2-1 and V is TRBV7-9; D may be TRBD2 (6 bases). V was trimmed by 1 base and J by 3 bases, leaving 10 bases between them. This CDR3 has 15 residues. In germline, CDR1 is SEHNR, CDR2 FQNEAQ (reference sequence).

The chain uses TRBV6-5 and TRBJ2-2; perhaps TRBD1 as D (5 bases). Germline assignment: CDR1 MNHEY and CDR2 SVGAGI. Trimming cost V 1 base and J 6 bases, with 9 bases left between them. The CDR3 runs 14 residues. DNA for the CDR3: TGTGCCAGCAGTTACTTGACAGCCCCCGGGGAGCTGTTTTTT. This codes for CASSYLTAPGELFF.